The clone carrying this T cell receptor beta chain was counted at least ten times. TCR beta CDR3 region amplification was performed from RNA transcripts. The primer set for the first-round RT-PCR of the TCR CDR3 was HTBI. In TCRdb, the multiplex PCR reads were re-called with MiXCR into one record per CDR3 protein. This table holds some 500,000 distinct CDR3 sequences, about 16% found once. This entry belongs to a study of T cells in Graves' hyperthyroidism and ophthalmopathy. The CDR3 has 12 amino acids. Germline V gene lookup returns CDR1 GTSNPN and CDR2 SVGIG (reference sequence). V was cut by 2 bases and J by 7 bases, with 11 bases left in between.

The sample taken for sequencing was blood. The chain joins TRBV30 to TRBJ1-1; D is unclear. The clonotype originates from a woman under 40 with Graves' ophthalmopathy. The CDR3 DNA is TGTGCCTGGAGTCATCGGTATAGTGAAGCTTTCTTT. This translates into CAWSHRYSEAFF.